The source of this TCR beta chain is a study of cytomegalovirus exposure and HLA in healthy donors (dated 2017 in TCRdb). For the wider study: An earlier analysis of roughly 630 of the donors reported approximately 290 Gb of sequence data and some 120 million unique TCR beta sequences from approximately 180 million T cells. An early release that covered fewer than 750 HLA-typed donors contained about 290 gigabases of sequencing data and 80 million or so unique TCR sequences. Of the roughly 400 genotyped donors, 65% to 90% fell in the genetic ancestry cluster associated with self-reported Caucasian donors. The study was designed to test whether signatures of past pathogen exposure could be identified by cataloging public T cell receptors. The T cell repertoires of 550 to 850 subjects were profiled by immunosequencing and related to cytomegalovirus serostatus. Besides the first cohort of 666 subjects, a separate validation cohort made up of about 120 different subjects was used. High-throughput TCR immunosequencing, statistical association of individual TCRs with disease status, and machine learning were combined to predict cytomegalovirus infection status. To study patterns of TCR occurrence, a later analysis re-analyzed previously published TCR beta repertoires from 700 or so donors and added high-resolution HLA genotyping. The later analysis used no new phenotypic data to find candidate immune exposures, relying instead on TCR beta sequences and their occurrence across donors. An earlier analysis of around 580 of the donors used high-throughput TCR beta sequencing to judge whether each TCR beta V gene segment behaved as functional or pseudogenic. Donor age, sex, ethnicity and CMV serostatus were collected together with the repertoire data. In a later genetic analysis, genome-wide SNP genotypes for about three fifths of the 666 donors were used, and that subset was treated as a discovery cohort. All discovery cohort repertoires had been generated on a single sequencing platform. HLA typing covered class I and class II loci at four-digit resolution. Typing coverage differed by locus: A, B, C, DRB1 and DQB1 were typed in roughly 629-640 donors, DQA1 in roughly 500, DPA1 in approximately 600, and DPB1 in 450 to 490. Because of strong linkage in the cohort, roughly five DR-DQ haplotypes were treated as single units for association and clustering. Across some 400 genotyped donors of the cohort, an average of approximately 220,000 unique TCR beta nucleotide sequences per donor were sequenced, and 15% to 20% of those sequences were non-productive.

The cohort was made up of 500 to 800 healthy bone marrow donors. All cohort members were sampled while nominally healthy, although unrecorded immune exposures were likely present. The donor tested CMV seronegative and was one of the 352 seronegative cohort members. A peripheral blood sample was collected from each donor, and TCR beta sequencing was performed on peripheral blood mononuclear cells. Genomic DNA was extracted from the blood cell samples with the Qiagen DNeasy Blood Extraction Kit. The paper's findings and limits, for the study overall: Presence/absence analyses assumed roughly uniform sequencing depth across donors, an assumption that may not hold. Because HLA typing was unavailable for some donors at each locus, only the typed subset was used in association tests. Correlated functional status among segregating V segments might be attributable to linkage disequilibrium, but an unknown experimental factor could not be ruled out. Strong co-occurrence of HLA alleles, especially DR and DQ, made assigning TCR associations to individual alleles difficult. According to a later analysis, most CMV-associated TCR beta chains appeared to be HLA-restricted, and the HLA associations seemed to be driven largely by CMV exposure. A further reported finding was that TCR beta sequences accurately predicted the HLA-A and HLA-B alleles for most subjects in the first cohort. In a later genetic analysis, fewer N-insertions in productive TCRs were reported among donors in an Asian-associated ancestry cluster than the approximately 710-donor mean. Over 15 rarely observed V segments, including chromosome 9 orphons, were excluded from the earlier analysis of 550 to 700 of the donors because counts were too low. A later analysis associated some 17,000 TCR beta sequences with specific HLA alleles at a false discovery rate of 0.05. Because the 87-base-pair reads could not distinguish some IMGT-functional V segments, including TRBV6-2 and TRBV6-3, those segments were excluded. In a later analysis, TCR association rates were found to vary across HLA loci, with the most associated TCRs seen for DRB1 alleles and the fewest for HLA-C alleles. The authors suggested that the approach could potentially be extended to other disease states and immunological phenotypes. A cluster of highly shared sequence variants was judged likely to represent a technical artifact of the sequencing pipeline. While some public TCRs were present in many individuals, most TCR sequences turned up only very rarely across donors. Several of the top co-occurrence clusters appeared to be linked to parvovirus B19, influenza, CMV and Epstein-Barr virus, according to a later analysis. In both the original and validation cohorts, the classifier was reported to diagnose cytomegalovirus status with high specificity and sensitivity. A later genetic analysis associated a missense DCLRE1C variant with V-gene and J-gene trimming of TCR beta chains, and an independent cohort replicated the association. In vitro tests confirmed that a few of the cytomegalovirus-associated TCR beta chains recognize cytomegalovirus antigens. In an earlier analysis of some 640 of the donors, most TCR beta V segments were observed in productive rearrangements about 90% or about 30% of the time, broadly matching IMGT annotations. The study listed 164 TCR beta chains as associated with cytomegalovirus. Compared with equally common non-associated chains, HLA-associated TCR beta chains in a later analysis were more clonally expanded and had lower generation probabilities. In this cohort, only TCR beta chains were sequenced, and detectable features were limited by the absence of alpha or paired-chain data. For the cohort, immune exposure information was limited to CMV serostatus.

V loses 4 bases of germline sequence and J loses 1 base, and the interval between the two ends is 12 bases. Its CDR3 holds 15 amino acids, cysteine through phenylalanine. The entry retains the CDR3 DNA only, 45 bases that are in frame from base 1. CDR1 is given as SGHAT and CDR2 as FQNNGV, both from the germline V gene. For this clone: What antigen it recognizes has not been identified. Per-base qualities were not stored, and no clone one base away is much larger.

Library generation was performed with the immunoSEQ multiplex PCR assay. For the multiplex PCR, a mixture combining 60 forward primers for TCR Vbeta segments and 13 reverse primers for TCR Jbeta segments was used. Amplification of the CDR3 region of rearranged TCR beta genes was performed with a multiplex PCR assay on genomic DNA. On the Illumina HiSeq System, the amplified TCR beta libraries were sequenced as 87-base-pair reads. On the study's bioinformatics: Across the 600 to 700 repertoires, a later analysis counted 75 million to 90 million unique TCR beta chains, roughly 11 million of which were shared by at least two donors. A nearest-neighbor algorithm error-corrected the raw reads and collapsed the reads into unique sequences, merging closely related sequences to remove PCR and sequencing errors. Alignment of CDR3 sequences to IMGT reference sequences was used to assign V, D and J gene segments. For a sequence to be retained, a match of at least six nucleotides to both a V gene segment and a J gene segment was required. A rearrangement was called productive if the CDR3 had no stop codons and remained in frame with V and J, and every other rearrangement was called non-productive. CDR3 was defined by IMGT convention, running from the second conserved V-encoded cysteine to the conserved J-encoded phenylalanine. The earlier analysis of fewer than 750 of the donors excluded sequences that lacked an unambiguous match to a single V gene segment. An earlier analysis of around 600 of the donors classified V segments as functional when productive rearrangements were above 56.7% and as segregating when the standard deviation between donors was above 5%. A statistical classification framework was developed to diagnose cytomegalovirus status using the catalog of TCR beta chain sequences. V and J gene assignment, in a later analysis, came from comparing TCR nucleotide sequences with IMGT/GENE-DB human TR gene sequences. The TCRdist pipeline was used in a later analysis to assign CDR3 sequences and most-parsimonious VDJ recombination scenarios. In a later analysis, every TCR beta chain was defined by the combination of its CDR3 amino acid sequence and its V-gene family, and reads without a unique V-gene family were dropped. A later analysis removed 500 to 650 highly shared, low-generation-probability nucleotide sequences to deal with suspected cross-contamination and a sequencing artifact. A later analysis calculated a clonal expansion index for each public chain from normalized within-repertoire ranks of inferred template counts. Generation probabilities in a later analysis came from a VDJ recombination model fitted to out-of-frame rearrangements, and those results were checked against IGoR. In a later analysis, hypergeometric tests were used to score TCR-TCR, TCR-HLA and TCR-CMV co-occurrence, with a repertoire-size bias correction applied to TCR pairs. False discovery rates were estimated in a later analysis by permuting HLA or CMV assignments 20 times. In a later analysis, co-occurring TCRs were grouped with DBSCAN, and TCRdist sequence similarity was added when clustering was performed within HLA-allele-positive subsets. Repertoires with fewer than 30,000 or more than 120,000 public chains were left out of co-occurrence clustering, as were four to six repertoires with anomalous nucleotide sharing. The clones in this table, taken by TCRdb from immuneACCESS, are in-frame only. Not every clone is retained; where verified, under half of the shortfall comes from an unresolved V gene, and the cause of the rest is unknown. The V and J calls and the clone size are those of that table, but D and trimming were determined from the DNA. The sample profile shows approximately 160,000 clones; roughly 80% of them were found once. The ten largest make up about 0.77% of the sample.

Sequencing input: PBMCs. The chain was built from TRBV11-2 and TRBJ2-3; too little of a D gene remains to name it. This receptor was taken from a woman between 18 and 30 years old in good health and CMV-seronegative. Read as DNA, the sequence is TGTGCCAGCAGCTCCCCACTCTTGGGCACAGATACGCAGTATTTT. This gives the protein CASSSPLLGTDTQYF.